This TCR beta chain was recovered during a study of T cell responses to AZD1222 COVID-19 vaccine. As for the study in general: Second doses at about 4 or about 12 weeks were pooled.

As to this clone: As yet, its antigen is unknown.

Only in-frame clones appear in the TCRdb table, and some are missing; sequencing was by immunoSEQ multiplex PCR. The sample has about 130,000 clones; 92% are singletons. In germline, CDR1 is SNHLY, CDR2 FYNNEI. The CDR3 totals 15 residues. V lost 2 bases and J lost 0, with 8 bases in between. General observations from the study: Baseline serostatus was positive in only 5 to 7 AZD1222 recipients. Spike-specific TCR breadth and depth were elevated following two AZD1222 doses. Nearly half of spike-specific TCRs reportedly target unmutated variant regions.

The source was peripheral blood, collected on day 0 of AZD1222 vaccination. The rearrangement joins TRBV2 to TRBJ1-5; D unclear. This TCR came from an adult in good health. CDR3 loop: CASSESRGSNQPQHF. In nucleotides, the CDR3 is TGTGCCAGCAGTGAATCTCGCGGTAGCAATCAGCCCCAGCATTTT.